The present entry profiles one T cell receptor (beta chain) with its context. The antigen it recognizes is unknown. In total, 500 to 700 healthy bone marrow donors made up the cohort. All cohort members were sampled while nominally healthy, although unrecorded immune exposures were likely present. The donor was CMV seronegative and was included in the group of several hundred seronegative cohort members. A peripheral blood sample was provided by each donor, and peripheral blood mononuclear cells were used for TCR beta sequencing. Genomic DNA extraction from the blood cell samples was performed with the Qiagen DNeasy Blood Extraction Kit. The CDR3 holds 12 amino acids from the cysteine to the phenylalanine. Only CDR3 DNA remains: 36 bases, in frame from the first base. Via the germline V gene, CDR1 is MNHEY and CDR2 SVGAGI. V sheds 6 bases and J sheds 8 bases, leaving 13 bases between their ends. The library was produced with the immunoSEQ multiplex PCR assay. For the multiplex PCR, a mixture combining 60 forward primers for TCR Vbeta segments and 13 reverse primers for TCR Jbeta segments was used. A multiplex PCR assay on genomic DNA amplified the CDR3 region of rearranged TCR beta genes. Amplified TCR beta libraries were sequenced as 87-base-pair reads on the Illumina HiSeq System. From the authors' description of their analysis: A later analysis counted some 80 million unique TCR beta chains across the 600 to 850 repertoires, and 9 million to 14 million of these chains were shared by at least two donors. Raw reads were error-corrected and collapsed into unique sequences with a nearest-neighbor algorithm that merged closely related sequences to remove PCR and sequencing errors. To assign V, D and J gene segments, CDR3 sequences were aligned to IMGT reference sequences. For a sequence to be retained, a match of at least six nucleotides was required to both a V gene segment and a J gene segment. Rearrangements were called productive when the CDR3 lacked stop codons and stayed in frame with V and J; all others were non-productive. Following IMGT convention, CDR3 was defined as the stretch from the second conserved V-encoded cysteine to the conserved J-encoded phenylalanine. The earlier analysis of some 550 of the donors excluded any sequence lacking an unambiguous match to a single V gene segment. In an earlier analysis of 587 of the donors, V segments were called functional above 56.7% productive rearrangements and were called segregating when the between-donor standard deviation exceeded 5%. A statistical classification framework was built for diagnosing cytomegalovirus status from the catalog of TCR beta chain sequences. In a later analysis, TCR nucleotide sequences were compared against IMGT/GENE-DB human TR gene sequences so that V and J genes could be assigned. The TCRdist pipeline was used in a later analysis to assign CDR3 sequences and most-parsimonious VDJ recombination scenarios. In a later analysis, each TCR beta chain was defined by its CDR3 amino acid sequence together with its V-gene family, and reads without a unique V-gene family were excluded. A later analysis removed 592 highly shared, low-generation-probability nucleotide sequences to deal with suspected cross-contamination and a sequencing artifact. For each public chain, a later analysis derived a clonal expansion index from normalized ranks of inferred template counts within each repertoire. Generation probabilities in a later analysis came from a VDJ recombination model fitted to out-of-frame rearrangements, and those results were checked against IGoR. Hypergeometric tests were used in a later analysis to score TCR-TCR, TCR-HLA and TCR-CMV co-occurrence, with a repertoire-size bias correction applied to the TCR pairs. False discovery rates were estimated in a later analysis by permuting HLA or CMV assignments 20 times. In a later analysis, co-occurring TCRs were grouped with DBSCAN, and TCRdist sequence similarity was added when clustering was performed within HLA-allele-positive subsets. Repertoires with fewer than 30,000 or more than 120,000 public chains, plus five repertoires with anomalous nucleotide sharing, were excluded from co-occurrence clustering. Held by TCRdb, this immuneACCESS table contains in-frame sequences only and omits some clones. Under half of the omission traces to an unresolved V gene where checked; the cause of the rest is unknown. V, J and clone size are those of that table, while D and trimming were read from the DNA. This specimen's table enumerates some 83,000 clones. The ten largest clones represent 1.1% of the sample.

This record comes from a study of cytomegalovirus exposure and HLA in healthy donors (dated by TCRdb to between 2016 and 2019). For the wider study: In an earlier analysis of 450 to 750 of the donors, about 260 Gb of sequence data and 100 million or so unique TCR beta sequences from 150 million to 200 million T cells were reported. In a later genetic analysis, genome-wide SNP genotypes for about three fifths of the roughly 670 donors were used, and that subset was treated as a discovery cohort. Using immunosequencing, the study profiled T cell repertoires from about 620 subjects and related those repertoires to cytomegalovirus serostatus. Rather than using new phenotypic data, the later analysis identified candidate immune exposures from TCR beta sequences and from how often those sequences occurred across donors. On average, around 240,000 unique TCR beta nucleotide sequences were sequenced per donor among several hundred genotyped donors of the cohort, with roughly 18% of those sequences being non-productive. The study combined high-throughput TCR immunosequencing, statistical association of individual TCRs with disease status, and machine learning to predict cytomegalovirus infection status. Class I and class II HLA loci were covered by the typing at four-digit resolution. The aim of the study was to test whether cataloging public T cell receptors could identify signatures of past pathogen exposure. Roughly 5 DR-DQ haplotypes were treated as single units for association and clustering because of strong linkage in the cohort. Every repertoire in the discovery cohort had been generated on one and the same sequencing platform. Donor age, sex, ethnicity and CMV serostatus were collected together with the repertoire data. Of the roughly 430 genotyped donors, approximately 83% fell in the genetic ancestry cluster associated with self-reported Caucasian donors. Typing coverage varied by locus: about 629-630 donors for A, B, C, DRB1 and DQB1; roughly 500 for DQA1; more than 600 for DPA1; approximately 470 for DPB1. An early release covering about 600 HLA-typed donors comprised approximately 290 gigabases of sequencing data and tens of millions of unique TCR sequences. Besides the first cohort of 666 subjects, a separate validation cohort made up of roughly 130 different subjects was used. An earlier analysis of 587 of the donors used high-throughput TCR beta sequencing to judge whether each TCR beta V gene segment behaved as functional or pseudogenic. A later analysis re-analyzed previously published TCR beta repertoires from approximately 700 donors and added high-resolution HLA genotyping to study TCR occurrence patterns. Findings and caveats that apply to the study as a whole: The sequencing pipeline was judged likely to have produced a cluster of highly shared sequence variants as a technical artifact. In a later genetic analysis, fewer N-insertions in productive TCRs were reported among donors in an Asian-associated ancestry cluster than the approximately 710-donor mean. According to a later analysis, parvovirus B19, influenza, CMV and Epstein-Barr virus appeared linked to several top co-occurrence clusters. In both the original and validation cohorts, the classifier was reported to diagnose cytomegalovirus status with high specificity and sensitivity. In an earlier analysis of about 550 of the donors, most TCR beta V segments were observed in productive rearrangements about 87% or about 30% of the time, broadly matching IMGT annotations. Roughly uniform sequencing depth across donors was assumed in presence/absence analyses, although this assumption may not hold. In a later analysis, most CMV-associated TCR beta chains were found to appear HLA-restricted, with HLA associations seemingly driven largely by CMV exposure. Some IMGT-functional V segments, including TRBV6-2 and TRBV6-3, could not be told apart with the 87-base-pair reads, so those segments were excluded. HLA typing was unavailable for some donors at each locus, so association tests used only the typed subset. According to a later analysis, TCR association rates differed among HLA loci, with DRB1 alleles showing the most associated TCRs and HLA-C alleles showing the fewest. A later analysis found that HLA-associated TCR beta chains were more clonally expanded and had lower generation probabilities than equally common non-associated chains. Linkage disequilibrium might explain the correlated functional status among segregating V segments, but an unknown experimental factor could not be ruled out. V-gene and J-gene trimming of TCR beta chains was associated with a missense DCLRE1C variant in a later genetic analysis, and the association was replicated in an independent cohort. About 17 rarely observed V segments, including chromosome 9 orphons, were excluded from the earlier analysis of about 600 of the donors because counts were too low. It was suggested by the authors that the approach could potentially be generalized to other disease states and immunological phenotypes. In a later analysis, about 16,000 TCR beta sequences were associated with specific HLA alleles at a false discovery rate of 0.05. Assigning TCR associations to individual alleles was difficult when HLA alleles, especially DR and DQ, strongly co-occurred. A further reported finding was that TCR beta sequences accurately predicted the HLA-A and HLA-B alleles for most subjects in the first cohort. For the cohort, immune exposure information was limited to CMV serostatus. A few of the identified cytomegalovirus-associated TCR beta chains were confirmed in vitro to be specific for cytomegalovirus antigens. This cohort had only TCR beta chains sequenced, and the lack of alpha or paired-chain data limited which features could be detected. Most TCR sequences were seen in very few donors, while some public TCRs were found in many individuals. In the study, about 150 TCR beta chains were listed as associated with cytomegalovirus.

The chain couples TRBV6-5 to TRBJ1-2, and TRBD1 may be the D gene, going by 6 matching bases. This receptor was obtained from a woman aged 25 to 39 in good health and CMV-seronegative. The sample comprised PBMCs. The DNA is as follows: TGTGCCAGCAGAACAGGGTGGGAAGGCTACACCTTC. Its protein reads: CASRTGWEGYTF.